This T cell receptor beta chain was profiled in a study of blood T cell repertoires in COVID-19. The wider study: Specimens from acute and convalescent COVID-19 originated in the United States, Italy and Spain. PBMCs, B-cell-depleted T cells, or T cells were the source of the cDNA or gDNA that made up the material.

In germline, CDR1 is SGHVS, CDR2 FQNEAQ. This CDR3 has 18 amino acids. Trimming removed 5 bases at V and 2 bases at J, with 22 bases between. Participants spanned ages about 18 to 89 years and resided in about 24 US areas. Assignment of participants to cohorts was predicated upon participant-reported clinical history. TCRdb's table, derived via immunoSEQ multiplex PCR, lists solely in-frame clones and lacks some. The data contain 120,000 to 150,000 clones, roughly 80% of them singletons. This clonotype originated in a woman aged 40-49 years who had recovered from COVID-19. The J gene is TRBJ1-5, the V gene TRBV7-8, with D possibly matching TRBD1 (6 bases). The sequencing input was PBMCs or T cells enriched from blood (not recorded which). In DNA, the CDR3 is TGTGCCAGCAGCCCAGGGGCAGGGCGGATCCCTGGCAATCAGCCCCAGCATTTT. Translating gives CASSPGAGRIPGNQPQHF.